This TCR beta chain was sequenced in a study of blood T cell repertoires in COVID-19. From germline, CDR1 is MNHEY and CDR2 SVGAGI. CDR3 length: 12 amino acids. V was shortened by 7 bases and J by 4 bases, with 8 bases between the two germline ends. Sequenced by immunoSEQ multiplex PCR; TCRdb stores in-frame clones only, minus some. The sample lists around 82,000 clones, approximately 86% occurring once. This receptor was taken from a man older than 75 with COVID-19, enrolled during active disease. Sequenced input: peripheral blood. The rearrangement links TRBV6-5 to TRBJ1-5; D gene ambiguous. This CDR3 is CASIGGNQPQHF. CDR3 in DNA: TGTGCCAGCATCGGAGGAAATCAGCCCCAGCATTTT.